The rows below give T cell receptor beta chains drawn from one sample of a study of cytomegalovirus exposure and HLA in healthy donors. Clones were sequenced by immunoSEQ multiplex PCR, and TCRdb holds only the in-frame ones, with some missing. This sample has about 86,000 clones, with about four fifths found just once. The sequenced sample was PBMCs. Source of these receptors: a woman in her 40s in good health and CMV-seropositive. CDR3s include the opening cysteine and the closing phenylalanine or tryptophan. Clone size, where shown, is once, few, many, or a class for clones that have expanded.

j_gene: TRBJ2-7
v_gene: TRBV7-2
abundance: -
CDR3aa: CASSPRDNKNYEQYF

j_gene: TRBJ1-2
v_gene: TRBV27
abundance: few
CDR3aa: CASRPGLPGYGYTF

j_gene: TRBJ1-2
v_gene: TRBV12-5
abundance: -
CDR3aa: CASGLDTNYGYTF

j_gene: TRBJ1-2
v_gene: TRBV9
abundance: -
CDR3aa: CASSGDLQGTGYTF

j_gene: TRBJ1-1
v_gene: TRBV6-5
abundance: -
CDR3aa: CASSFGGHKNTEAFF

j_gene: TRBJ1-1
v_gene: TRBV30
abundance: -
CDR3aa: CAWRRESNTEAFF

j_gene: TRBJ1-5
v_gene: TRBV6-5
abundance: -
CDR3aa: CASTPTARANQPQHF

j_gene: TRBJ1-1
v_gene: TRBV19
abundance: once
CDR3aa: CASSLGQGAEAFF

j_gene: TRBJ2-5
v_gene: TRBV19
abundance: -
CDR3aa: CASSNEGKLETQYF

j_gene: TRBJ1-5
v_gene: TRBV19
abundance: medium-sized
CDR3aa: CASSFRQGGHQPQHF

j_gene: TRBJ2-5
v_gene: TRBV18
abundance: once
CDR3aa: CASSPAWSNQETQYF

j_gene: TRBJ2-7
v_gene: TRBV13
abundance: -
CDR3aa: CASSLGLGTTSAYEQYF

j_gene: TRBJ2-3
v_gene: TRBV11-2
abundance: -
CDR3aa: CASSLARDYTQYF

j_gene: TRBJ1-1
v_gene: TRBV5-6
abundance: -
CDR3aa: CASSPAPPDTSNTEAFF

j_gene: TRBJ1-5
v_gene: TRBV2
abundance: -
CDR3aa: CASRSSGTGKQPQHF

j_gene: TRBJ2-7
v_gene: TRBV27
abundance: -
CDR3aa: CASSYDRAYSYEQYF

j_gene: TRBJ1-1
v_gene: TRBV5-1
abundance: once
CDR3aa: CASIQIGVNTEAFF

j_gene: TRBJ1-4
v_gene: TRBV7-2
abundance: -
CDR3aa: CASSTGQGREKLFF

j_gene: TRBJ1-1
v_gene: TRBV29-1
abundance: once
CDR3aa: CSVASRGSTEAFF

j_gene: TRBJ2-4
v_gene: TRBV5-1
abundance: -
CDR3aa: CASSFPDRAYIQYF

j_gene: TRBJ2-1
v_gene: TRBV7-2
abundance: -
CDR3aa: CASSMDTWAGEQFF

j_gene: TRBJ2-6
v_gene: TRBV28
abundance: once
CDR3aa: CASSPTPSGANVLTF